The 19 T cell receptor beta chains reported below all come from one sample, sequenced in a study of response to subunit inactivated influenza vaccine. TCRdb re-derived calls from the RT-PCR reads in MiXCR, one entry per CDR3 protein. The table lists 500,000 to 550,000 distinct CDR3 sequences, under 9% of them singletons. Sample: PBMCs from blood, taken about 24 months after vaccination. These receptors were collected from a man between 50 and 69 years old who received an inactivated influenza vaccine.

The chain uses TRBV29-1 and TRBJ1-4; D unclear. This CDR3 comprises 11 residues. Between the trimmed V and J ends, which lost 6 bases and 6 bases, there was a span of 8 bases. Germline CDR1 reads SQVTM; CDR2 reads ANQGSEA. Written as DNA, the CDR3 is TGCAGCGTCCCGGAGGATGAAAAACTGTTTTTT. Its translation is CSVPEDEKLFF.

The gene calls are TRBV2 and TRBJ2-2, with 8 bases matching TRBD2. V dropped 7 bases and J dropped 3; count of bases not matched to a gene: 4. The CDR3 is 14 amino acids. CDR1 is SNHLY, CDR2 FYNNEI, per germline. The CDR3 DNA is TGTGCCAGCAACAAACTAGCGGACACCGGGGAGCTGTTTTTT. Its protein is CASNKLADTGELFF.

This clonotype was recorded a few times. Here the CDR3 DNA reads TGTGCCACCAGCAGACAGGGGGCTAACACGCGGCATTTT. The encoded protein is CATSRQGANTRHF. The rearrangement uses TRBV15 and TRBJ1-5; 8 bases map to TRBD1. CDR1 and CDR2 (germline): LNHNV, YYDKDF (reference sequence). With 2 bases clipped from V and 15 bases from J, the junction kept 9 bases outside the gene matches. The CDR3 spans 13 residues.

This clonotype was detected ten times or more. The V and J genes are TRBV9 and TRBJ2-3; D is undetermined. The CDR3 runs to 14 residues. V lost 2 bases to trimming and J lost 2 bases, with 9 bases between them. Germline-derived CDR1 and CDR2 are SGDLS and YYNGEE. As DNA, the CDR3 is TGTGCCAGCAGCGTCGGGCTCAACACAGATACGCAGTATTTT. Translating it yields CASSVGLNTDTQYF.

This clonotype was observed a handful of times. The genes are TRBV3-1 and TRBJ2-5, with TRBD2 matching 10 bases. Per the germline V gene, CDR1 is LGHDT and CDR2 is YNNKEL (reference sequence). V gave up 4 bases and J gave up 5 bases; unmatched junction bases: 16. This CDR3 comprises 18 residues. CDR3 in DNA: TGTGCCAGCAGCCCTCTCTGGGGCGCACAGCGGGAGGGTGAGACCCAGTACTTC. It codes for CASSPLWGAQREGETQYF.

The table lists this clonotype with a few counts. This chain joins TRBV19 and TRBJ2-1, with D perhaps TRBD1 or TRBD2 (5 bases each). V lost 1 base to trimming and J lost 2 bases, with 12 bases between them. The CDR3 totals 16 residues. Germline assignment: CDR1 LNHDA and CDR2 SQIVND (reference sequence). CDR3 in DNA: TGTGCCAGTAGTATAGGTTCCGGGGCCGCCTACAATGAGCAGTTCTTC. Translation gives CASSIGSGAAYNEQFF.

This clonotype turned up a few times. This chain links TRBV29-1 with TRBJ1-4, with 7 positions matching TRBD1. The CDR3 contains 15 residues. The germline V gene encodes CDR1 SQVTM and CDR2 ANQGSEA. Unmatched junction bases numbered 14, after V lost 7 bases and J lost 6 bases. The CDR3 DNA sequence: TGCAGCGCAACCGGGACAGCGGTGACTGATGAAAAACTGTTTTTT. This encodes CSATGTAVTDEKLFF.

There are many counts of this clonotype. The V gene is TRBV12-3 or TRBV12-4, the J gene TRBJ2-2; D perhaps matches TRBD1 (6 bases). The CDR3 has 14 amino acids. V lost 8 bases and J lost 4, with 14 bases in between. The CDR3 nucleotides are TGTGCCAGCGGTCTACAGGGTGCCACCGGGGAGCTGTTTTTT. Translation: CASGLQGATGELFF.

This clonotype was picked up many times. The CDR3 nucleotides read TGCGCCAGCAGCCCCGGGGGGAGGGCTTCCGCTTACGAGCAGTACTTC. Amino acid sequence: CASSPGGRASAYEQYF. The gene calls are TRBV5-1 and TRBJ2-7; 7 nucleotides match TRBD2. With 4 bases clipped from V and 4 bases from J, the junction kept 14 bases outside the gene matches. Per the germline V gene, CDR1 is SGHRS and CDR2 is YFSETQ. The CDR3 contains 16 residues.

The chain combines TRBV7-6 with TRBJ2-7; TRBD2 aligns across 9 bases. Germline CDR1 reads SGHVS; CDR2 reads FNYEAQ. The CDR3 totals 15 residues. V lost 4 bases to trimming and J lost 4 bases; unmatched junction nucleotides: 8. This CDR3 is CASSYVAGEGYEQYF. DNA for the CDR3: TGTGCCAGCAGCTACGTAGCGGGAGAAGGGTACGAGCAGTACTTC.

This clonotype was picked up many times. The V gene is TRBV3-1, the J gene TRBJ1-2; TRBD1 matches at 7 bases. The junction had 8 bases not matched to a gene; V was cut back by 3 bases and J by 7 bases. This CDR3 region has 14 residues. Germline V gene data show CDR1 as LGHDT and CDR2 as YNNKEL (reference sequence). CDR3 coding DNA: TGTGCCAGCAGCCAGACCTCGACAGGGCCTGGCTACACCTTC. Encoded protein: CASSQTSTGPGYTF.

The table lists this clonotype with a few counts. The chain is built from TRBV2 and TRBJ1-2; D is ambiguous. With 3 bases removed from V and 8 bases from J, the gap between germline ends came to 16 bases. The CDR3 loop spans 14 amino acids. Germline V gene data show CDR1 as SNHLY and CDR2 as FYNNEI. CDR3 amino acids: CASSDNKRAEGYTF. The CDR3 bases are TGTGCCAGCAGTGATAATAAGAGGGCGGAGGGCTACACCTTC.

This clonotype was observed a handful of times. V and J are TRBV28 and TRBJ2-7; 7 bases are shared with TRBD2. The ends lost 2 bases at V and 2 bases at J; junction bases unmatched: 9. Per germline, CDR1 MDHEN and CDR2 SYDVKM. The CDR3 sequence is 16 residues long. CDR3 in DNA: TGTGCCAGCAGTTTAGGGGGGGTGGGTTTACCCTACGAGCAGTACTTC. It translates to CASSLGGVGLPYEQYF.

The rearrangement joins TRBV20-1 to TRBJ1-5; D remains ambiguous. CDR1 and CDR2 (germline): DFQATT, SNEGSKA (reference sequence). This CDR3 has 12 residues. Trimming shortened V by 1 base and J by 9 bases, and 10 bases separated the two germline ends. This CDR3 reads CSARVTHGPQHF. In DNA form, the CDR3 reads TGCAGTGCTAGAGTCACCCATGGGCCCCAGCATTTT.

In this sample, this clonotype turned up a few times. V is TRBV20-1 and J is TRBJ2-1; 7 positions match TRBD1. The germline CDR1 and CDR2 sequences are DFQATT and SNEGSKA (reference sequence). The CDR3 is 17 residues long. Trimming cost V 1 base and J 1 base; bases outside gene matches: 10. The CDR3 here is CSARVEGGFVSYNEQFF. The CDR3 DNA reads as TGCAGTGCTAGAGTCGAAGGGGGCTTCGTTTCCTACAATGAGCAGTTCTTC.

This clonotype has more than one count but fewer than ten. Written as DNA, the CDR3 is TGTGCCAGCAGTTTGCGGCAGGGCTCCGAGCAGTACTTC. It yields the protein CASSLRQGSEQYF. This chain uses TRBV28 with TRBJ2-7; D is possibly TRBD1 (5 bases). Germline assignment: CDR1 MDHEN and CDR2 SYDVKM. This CDR3 has 13 amino acids. Trimming shortened V by 3 bases and J by 6 bases, and 12 bases separated the two germline ends.

The chain joins TRBV6-1 to TRBJ1-2, with D possibly TRBD1 on 5 matching bases. The CDR3 has 14 residues. V lost 1 base, J lost 6 bases, and 12 bases lay in between. Germline lookup yields CDR1 MNHNS and CDR2 SASEGT. The CDR3 is CASSEGRGYNGYTF. As DNA, the CDR3 is TGTGCCAGCAGTGAAGGGAGGGGTTATAATGGCTACACCTTC.

This clonotype occurred many times. The V call is TRBV3-1, the J call TRBJ2-3; 7 nucleotides align to TRBD2. J gave up 4 bases and V 9 bases, and 7 bases lay outside the gene matches. Germline V CDR1 and CDR2: LGHDT, YNNKEL (reference sequence). The CDR3 is made up of 13 amino acids. The chain's CDR3 is CASSPRGADTQYF. Written as DNA, the CDR3 is TGTGCCAGTTCTCCCCGGGGGGCAGATACGCAGTATTTT.

The table lists this clonotype with a few counts. A much larger clone is a single base away; this may be a read error. CDR3 loop: CASSSVAYEQYF. The CDR3 nucleotides are TGTGCCAGCAGTTCAGTGGCCTACGAGCAGTACTTC. The J gene is TRBJ2-7, the V gene TRBV6-2 or TRBV6-3, with D hard to call. The CDR3 totals 12 residues. CDR1 and CDR2 from the germline V gene are MNHEY and SVGEGT. Trimming took 4 bases from V and 2 from J, leaving 6 bases between them.